The 28 T cell receptor beta chains listed next were all sequenced from one sample in a study of post-analysis software for immune sequencing data (dated by TCRdb to between 2015 and 2016). What the work shows at the level of the full study, not this receptor alone: Four or five TRBV segments, including TRBV5-6, TRBV5-1 and TRBV20-1, were significantly more frequent in patients than controls.

The method was PCR. The listed sequencing device is Illumina HiSeq 2500. To reduce PCR and sequencing biases, unique molecular identifiers were built into the TCR beta cDNA libraries. The public reads were reprocessed in TCRdb via fastp at Q25 and MiXCR, keeping in-frame beta chains. Rows are combined by CDR3 protein, so each entry shows the most common genes and DNA. The sample table shows approximately 360,000 distinct CDR3 sequences, and around a third are seen once. Of the sample, 13% is held by the ten largest clones. These TCRs are of unknown antigen specificity. Specimen: blood. Receptor source: a girl aged 10 to 17 with multiple sclerosis.

V usage is TRBV7-9 and J usage is TRBJ2-1; D uncertain. CDR3 length: 11 residues. From germline, CDR1 is SEHNR and CDR2 FQNEAQ (reference sequence). Trimming removed 7 bases at V and 6 bases at J, with 7 bases between. The CDR3 nucleotides read TGTGCCAGCACGTACGCCAATGAGCAGTTCTTC. Translated: CASTYANEQFF.

The chain joins TRBV29-1 to TRBJ1-3; D unclear. The CDR3 is made up of 11 amino acids. V shed 1 base and J shed 10 bases, with 8 bases lying between them. From germline, CDR1 is SQVTM and CDR2 ANQGSEA. The CDR3 DNA sequence: TGCAGCGTTGAAGTCCTGAAGACCATATATTTT. Its translation is CSVEVLKTIYF.

This rearrangement joins TRBV7-2 to TRBJ2-3, with D possibly matching TRBD2 (6 bases). The CDR3 extends over 17 amino acids. V shed 5 bases and J shed 0 bases, with 18 bases lying between them. Per the germline V gene, CDR1 is SGHTA and CDR2 is FQGNSA. This CDR3 is CASSPLGGPLSTDTQYF. The DNA for the CDR3 is TGTGCCAGCAGCCCGCTCGGGGGACCTCTTAGCACAGATACGCAGTATTTT.

The table lists this clonotype with a few counts. The J gene is TRBJ1-1, the V gene TRBV4-2, with D possibly matching TRBD1 (6 bases). Germline values: CDR1 LGHNA, CDR2 YNFKEQ. V lost 0 bases to trimming and J lost 7 bases, with 15 bases between them. The CDR3 spans 15 residues. The CDR3 nucleotides are TGTGCCAGCAGCCAAGATGAGGGGGAGAGGTTTGAAGCTTTCTTT. Protein sequence: CASSQDEGERFEAFF.

This clonotype appeared a few times. The chain uses TRBV12-3 or TRBV12-4 and TRBJ2-3; D perhaps matches TRBD1 (5 bases). The V and J ends lost 6 bases and 3 bases respectively, with 16 bases between them. This CDR3 spans 15 amino acids. The CDR3 loop is CASSRYRFKTDTQYF. CDR3 nucleotides: TGTGCCAGCAGCCGATACAGGTTTAAAACAGATACGCAGTATTTT.

This clonotype showed up just a few times. This chain joins TRBV6-5 and TRBJ1-3; a weak D match, TRBD1 (6 bases). Trimming removed 6 bases from V and 4 bases from J, with 16 bases in between. Germline values: CDR1 MNHEY, CDR2 SVGAGI. The length of the CDR3 is 15 residues. CDR3 protein: CASSRDRTGGNTIYF. DNA for the CDR3: TGTGCCAGCAGCCGTGACAGGACGGGAGGAAACACCATATATTTT.

The chain uses TRBV12-3 or TRBV12-4 and TRBJ2-1; 9 bases fit TRBD2. V lost 7 bases, J lost 8 bases, and 9 bases stayed unmatched. The CDR3 contains 14 residues. The CDR3 sequence: CASTSASGDDEQFF. CDR3 nucleotides: TGTGCCAGCACATCTGCTAGCGGGGACGATGAGCAGTTCTTC.

This chain connects TRBV29-1 to TRBJ2-2; no reliable D call. Germline CDR1 reads SQVTM; CDR2 reads ANQGSEA. The CDR3 sequence is 14 residues long. Between the trimmed V and J ends, which lost 1 base and 3 bases, there was a span of 9 bases. The CDR3, as DNA: TGCAGCGTTGAAGCGGGCAGCGACACCGGGGAGCTGTTTTTT. This gives the protein CSVEAGSDTGELFF.

In this sample, this clonotype turned up a few times. This chain joins TRBV10-3 and TRBJ2-3; 13 nucleotides line up with TRBD2. This CDR3 has 18 residues. Germline lookup yields CDR1 ENHRY and CDR2 SYGVKD. With V trimmed by 5 bases and J by 6 bases, 14 bases remained unmatched. CDR3 bases: TGTGCCATCAGTCCCGGGACTAGCGGGACCCATCTCCTGGATACGCAGTATTTT. This gives the protein CAISPGTSGTHLLDTQYF.

This chain links TRBV6-6 with TRBJ1-2; TRBD1 aligns across 9 bases. Germline trimming cut 7 bases from V and 3 bases from J; bases unmatched to any gene: 6. The CDR3 contains 14 residues. CDR1 and CDR2 from the germline V gene are MNHNY and SVGAGI (reference sequence). CDR3 sequence (DNA): TGTGCCAGCACCGTGGGACAGGGCCACTATGGCTACACCTTC. Protein product: CASTVGQGHYGYTF.

This clonotype has more than one count but fewer than ten. The J gene is TRBJ1-4, the V gene TRBV7-9, with D hard to call. The CDR3 totals 13 residues. Deletions cut 5 bases from V and 3 bases from J, with 7 bases between. CDR1 and CDR2 (germline): SEHNR, FQNEAQ (reference sequence). Written as DNA, the CDR3 is TGTGCCAGCAGCCCCAGACCTAATGAAAAACTGTTTTTT. Translated: CASSPRPNEKLFF. The complete variable domain, with remaining parts taken from reference TRBV7-9 and TRBJ1-4, reads DTGVSQNPRHKITKRGQNVTFRCDPISEHNRLYWYRQTLGQGPEFLTYFQNEAQLEKSRLLSDRFSAERPKGSFSTLEIQRTEQGDSAMYLCASSPRPNEKLFFGSGTQLSVL.

This clonotype appeared a few times. V is TRBV15 and J is TRBJ2-7, with D perhaps TRBD1 (5 bases). V was cut by 0 bases and J by 6 bases, with 6 bases left in between. There are 12 residues in the CDR3. CDR1 is LNHNV, CDR2 YYDKDF, per germline (reference sequence). The DNA of the CDR3 is TGTGCCACCAGCAGAGATGGGGCCGAGCAGTACTTC. Translation: CATSRDGAEQYF.

This clonotype was seen only a few times. CDR3 coding DNA: TGCAGTGCTAGAGGGGTAGCGCTCGTACAAGAGACCCAGTACTTC. It codes for CSARGVALVQETQYF. The chain has TRBV20-1 and TRBJ2-5; D perhaps matches TRBD2 (5 bases). Trimming removed 1 base at V and 2 bases at J, with 14 bases between. CDR1 DFQATT and CDR2 SNEGSKA come from the germline V gene (reference sequence). The CDR3 length is 15 residues.

This sequence joins TRBV20-1 and TRBJ2-1; 10 bases agree with TRBD2. The germline V gene encodes CDR1 DFQATT and CDR2 SNEGSKA (reference sequence). The CDR3 contains 14 residues. V lost 5 bases and J lost 4; bases outside the gene matches: 5. The DNA for the CDR3 is TGCAGTGCTGTCCTAGCGGGGGAGTACAATGAGCAGTTCTTC. It yields the protein CSAVLAGEYNEQFF.

This clonotype was counted between two and nine times. J is TRBJ1-5 and V is TRBV15, with TRBD1 identical over 9 bases. Unmatched junction bases numbered 3, after V lost 5 bases and J lost 4 bases. This CDR3 is built from 14 residues. Germline CDR1 reads LNHNV; CDR2 reads YYDKDF (reference sequence). The DNA for the CDR3 is TGTGCCACCAGCCTTGGGACAGGGAATCAGCCCCAGCATTTT. It encodes CATSLGTGNQPQHF.

The V gene is TRBV6-6, the J gene TRBJ1-1; D may be TRBD1 (5 bases). Looked up from germline, CDR1 is MNHNY and CDR2 is SVGAGI (reference sequence). This CDR3 contains 14 residues. Trimming shortened V by 4 bases and J by 2 bases, and 11 bases separated the two germline ends. CDR3 coding DNA: TGTGCCAGCAGTTGGGGCAGGAGTAACACTGAAGCTTTCTTT. Amino acids: CASSWGRSNTEAFF.

The rearrangement uses TRBV6-1 and TRBJ1-6, with a weak D call TRBD1 (5 bases). V was shortened by 5 bases and J by 5 bases, with 13 bases between the two germline ends. The germline CDR1 and CDR2 sequences are MNHNS and SASEGT. The CDR3 consists of 15 residues. The CDR3 region has the DNA TGTGCCAGCAGTAGGGGTCTAAAGGATAATTCACCCCTCCACTTT. Translated: CASSRGLKDNSPLHF.

In this sample, this clonotype turned up a few times. The chain has TRBV5-1 and TRBJ1-6; maybe TRBD1 (5 bases). This CDR3 has 15 amino acids. The V end lost 0 bases, the J end lost 5 bases, and 9 bases lay between the germline ends. Germline V gene sequence: CDR1 SGHRS, CDR2 YFSETQ. The CDR3: CASSLEGDNNSPLHF. In nucleotides, the CDR3 is TGCGCCAGCAGCTTGGAAGGGGATAATAATTCACCCCTCCACTTT.

V is TRBV28 and J is TRBJ1-2; maybe TRBD1 (5 bases). Trimming stripped 6 bases from V and 4 bases from J, with 12 bases between. Germline assignment: CDR1 MDHEN and CDR2 SYDVKM. This CDR3 has 13 residues. DNA of the CDR3: TGTGCCAGCAGGTCCGGGACTCTCTATGGCTACACCTTC. It specifies CASRSGTLYGYTF.

The V and J genes are TRBV20-1 and TRBJ2-5; no definite D call. This CDR3 comprises 14 residues. V lost 0 bases and J 2 bases, leaving 10 bases between the germline ends. Germline lookup yields CDR1 DFQATT and CDR2 SNEGSKA (reference sequence). As DNA, the CDR3 is TGCAGTGCTAGAGAGGGGAACCGGCAAGAGACCCAGTACTTC. Translating gives CSAREGNRQETQYF.

This chain uses TRBV7-9 with TRBJ2-7; perhaps TRBD2 as D (7 bases). Germline CDR1 and CDR2: SEHNR and FQNEAQ (reference sequence). Trimming cost V 5 bases and J 3 bases, with 17 bases left between them. The CDR3 loop spans 15 amino acids. In DNA form, the CDR3 reads TGTGCCAGCAGCGATGCGGGGGCCAGGTTCTACGAGCAGTACTTC. This codes for CASSDAGARFYEQYF.

CDR3 amino acids: CASSQSRVQETQYF. The CDR3 bases are TGTGCCAGCAGCCAATCACGTGTACAAGAGACCCAGTACTTC. The chain carries TRBV16 and TRBJ2-5, with no clear D. CDR1 and CDR2 from the germline V gene are KGHSY and FQNENV. The CDR3 totals 14 residues. V gave up 0 bases and J gave up 2 bases, with 7 bases separating them. Based on the CDR3 plus reference TRBV16 and TRBJ2-5, the full variable domain is GEEVAQTPKHLVRGEGQKAKLYCAPIKGHSYVFWYQQVLKNEFKFLISFQNENVFDETGMPKERFSAKCLPNSPCSLEIQATKLEDSAVYFCASSQSRVQETQYFGPGTRLLVL.

There are a few counts of this clonotype. The junction departs from the called germline gene at one end, perhaps through a read error. J is TRBJ2-7 and V is TRBV11-2, with 11 bases fitting TRBD2. This CDR3 region has 17 residues. Germline V gives CDR1 SGHAT, CDR2 FQNNGV. As DNA, the CDR3 is TGTGCCAGCAGTTTAGCGGGGGGGGGACTCTCCCAGGACGAGCAGTACTTC. This encodes CASSLAGGGLSQDEQYF.

This chain links TRBV12-3 or TRBV12-4 with TRBJ1-4; no clear D. The CDR3 extends over 13 amino acids. With 9 bases removed from V and 4 bases from J, the gap between germline ends came to 12 bases. Here the CDR3 DNA reads TGTGCCAGGAGGACGGAAAATAATGAAAAACTGTTTTTT. This gives the protein CARRTENNEKLFF.

The chain links TRBV5-5 to TRBJ2-2; the D is unclear. The CDR3 length is 13 residues. Germline V lookup: CDR1 SGHKS, CDR2 YYEKEE (reference sequence). V lost 0 bases to trimming and J lost 4 bases, with 4 bases between them. Here the CDR3 DNA reads TGTGCCAGCAGCTTGGTTGGCACCGGGGAGCTGTTTTTT. Its translation: CASSLVGTGELFF.

This clonotype was counted a few times. V gene TRBV10-3 combines with J gene TRBJ2-7; a weak D match, TRBD1 (6 bases). V lost 2 bases, J lost 7 bases, and 24 bases lay in between. This CDR3 spans 17 amino acids. Germline values: CDR1 ENHRY, CDR2 SYGVKD. CDR3 residues: CAISEPRGSSAPGEQYF. In DNA, the CDR3 is TGTGCCATCAGTGAGCCCAGGGGTTCATCCGCTCCCGGGGAGCAGTACTTC.

This clonotype was counted between two and nine times. The chain uses TRBV6-1 and TRBJ1-4; D is perhaps TRBD1 (6 bases). Looked up from germline, CDR1 is MNHNS and CDR2 is SASEGT. Between the trimmed V and J ends, which lost 9 bases and 7 bases, there was a span of 18 bases. The CDR3 totals 14 residues. The CDR3 protein is CASSEGARGEKLFF. The CDR3 DNA follows: TGTGCCAGTAGCGAAGGCGCCAGGGGTGAAAAACTGTTTTTT.

Note on this clonotype: A read error may produce the germline difference seen at one junction end. CDR3 DNA: TGTGCCAGCAGTCACAGGGGAACCTACGGGCAGTACTTC. Translating gives CASSHRGTYGQYF. The rearrangement uses TRBV12-3 or TRBV12-4 and TRBJ2-7; 7 bases are a match to TRBD1. This CDR3 comprises 13 residues.